The present TCR beta chain was sequenced within a study of blood T cell repertoires in COVID-19. Study in general: COVID-19 samples collected from the United States, Italy and Spain covered acute and convalescent phases.

In the source study's methods: Amplified reference gene primers provided the basis for estimating nucleated cell counts. TCRdb's table, derived via immunoSEQ multiplex PCR, lists solely in-frame clones and lacks some. The DNA gave D and trimming, while V, J and clone size come from that table. This repertoire shows about 110,000 clones, about 85% found once; its top ten account for 4% to 5.5%. With 3 bases removed from V and 0 bases from J, the gap between germline ends came to 9 bases. The CDR3 spans 15 residues. Germline CDR1 SNHLY, CDR2 FYNNEI. The sequencing input was peripheral blood. The chain is built from TRBV2 and TRBJ1-3; D is unclear. The TCR originated in a human donor in a cohort sampled during active COVID-19. The CDR3 DNA reads as TGTGCCAGCAGTGAGCAGGCAAGCTCTGGAAACACCATATATTTT. This sequence encodes CASSEQASSGNTIYF.